This TCR beta chain was found in a study of blood T cell repertoires in COVID-19. About the study: Both acute and convalescent COVID-19 samples were obtained from the United States, Italy and Spain. T cells, B-cell-depleted T cells, or PBMCs provided the cDNA or gDNA that served as material.

J gave up 0 bases and V 6 bases, and 6 bases lay outside the gene matches. This CDR3 region has 15 residues. CDR1 is MNHEY, CDR2 SVGAGI, per germline. Those enrolled in Seattle joined during active infection and were followed longitudinally afterward. Original processing notes: Reference gene primer amplification gave estimated nucleated cell counts. Clones were read by immunoSEQ multiplex PCR, and TCRdb kept only the in-frame ones, dropping some. V and J calls plus clone size are reproduced from that table; the DNA served to infer D and trimming. The sample shows 200,000 to 250,000 clones, more than 80% of them seen only once.

The TCR was taken from a woman in her twenties or thirties with COVID-19, enrolled during active disease. The J gene is TRBJ2-5, the V gene TRBV6-5; the match to TRBD1 covers 8 bases. Sequencing input: peripheral blood. CDR3 amino acids: CASRPGGPDQETQYF. Here the CDR3 DNA reads TGTGCCAGCAGGCCAGGGGGCCCCGACCAAGAGACCCAGTACTTC.